This T cell receptor (beta chain) was identified in a study of blood T cell repertoires in COVID-19. Study information: The United States, Italy and Spain supplied acute and convalescent COVID-19 samples.

Germline lookup yields CDR1 KGHDR and CDR2 SFDVKD. This CDR3 is 14 amino acids long. The V gene lost 3 bases and the J gene lost 2 bases, with 9 bases spanning the gap. Authors' methods: Scientists estimated how many nucleated cells there were by amplifying reference gene primers. Here immunoSEQ multiplex PCR was the method, and the copy in TCRdb shows in-frame clones only, minus some. V, J and clone size are those of that table, while D and trimming were read from the DNA. The profile shows about 110,000 clones, around 81% of them singletons. Sequenced: peripheral blood. This clonotype was obtained from a woman aged 70-85 years with acute or convalescent COVID-19. This chain joins TRBV24-1 and TRBJ2-5; a possible D gene is TRBD2 (6 bases). The CDR3 sequence is CATSDPGGQETQYF. In DNA form, the CDR3 reads TGTGCCACCAGTGATCCCGGGGGACAAGAGACCCAGTACTTC.